The 20 T cell receptor beta chains below were found in one sample sequenced in a study of blood T cell repertoires in COVID-19. Some clones are missing from TCRdb's copy, which holds only in-frame ones; the method was immunoSEQ multiplex PCR. Of over 60,000 clones listed, roughly nine tenths are singletons. Sequenced: peripheral blood. These receptors were taken from a man aged 55-75 years with acute or convalescent COVID-19.

The chain uses TRBV3-1 (or the pseudogene TRBV3-2) and TRBJ2-7, with D possibly matching TRBD1 (6 bases). The germline CDR1 and CDR2 sequences are LGHDT and YNNKEL (reference sequence). V lost 4 bases to trimming and J lost 5 bases, with 12 bases between them. This CDR3 contains 13 residues. The CDR3 sequence: CASSRTGIDEQYF. The CDR3 bases are TGTGCCAGCAGCCGTACAGGGATCGACGAGCAGTACTTC.

The chain is built from TRBV6-1 and TRBJ2-7; perhaps TRBD1 as D (6 bases). V was trimmed by 2 bases and J by 3 bases, leaving 17 bases between them. The germline V gene has CDR1 MNHNS and CDR2 SASEGT. The CDR3 is made up of 16 amino acids. CDR3 sequence reads: CASSETTGRGYYEQYF. The CDR3 nucleotides are TGTGCCAGCAGTGAAACGACAGGTCGGGGTTACTACGAGCAGTACTTC.

The rearrangement links TRBV15 to TRBJ1-3; D is possibly TRBD1 (5 bases). This CDR3 contains 15 residues. Trimming took 0 bases from V and 4 from J, leaving 10 bases between them. Per the germline V gene, CDR1 is LNHNV and CDR2 is YYDKDF (reference sequence). DNA for the CDR3: TGTGCCACCAGCAGAGACCAGGGTTACGGAAACACCATATATTTT. Its translation: CATSRDQGYGNTIYF.

The V and J genes are TRBV18 and TRBJ2-2; no clear D gene. Germline CDR1 KGHSH, CDR2 LQKENI. Deletions cut 2 bases from V and 6 bases from J, with 7 bases between. The CDR3 runs to 13 residues. CDR3 protein: CASSPIRAGELFF. For the CDR3, the DNA is TGTGCCAGCTCACCAATCCGGGCCGGGGAGCTGTTTTTT.

This clone is a singleton in its sample. The V and J genes are TRBV27 and TRBJ2-1; tentatively, D is TRBD2 (6 bases). Germline-derived CDR1 and CDR2 are MNHEY and SMNVEV (reference sequence). V dropped 0 bases and J dropped 6 bases, with 15 bases sitting between them. The CDR3 is 16 residues long. The CDR3 DNA reads as TGTGCCAGCAGTTTATCTGGGGGGAACACCTTCAATGAGCAGTTCTTC. Amino acid sequence: CASSLSGGNTFNEQFF.

The CDR3 reads CASTTGQNSPLHF. CDR3 nucleotide sequence: TGTGCCAGTACCACAGGGCAGAATTCACCCCTCCACTTT. The genes are TRBV19 and TRBJ1-6; perhaps TRBD1 as D (6 bases). Germline CDR1 LNHDA, CDR2 SQIVND (reference sequence). The CDR3 runs to 13 residues. The ends were cut back, 7 bases at V and 7 bases at J, with 11 bases in the middle.

V and J are TRBV5-4 and TRBJ1-2, with 8 bases identical to TRBD1. The CDR3 spans 17 residues. In germline, CDR1 is SGHNT, CDR2 YYREEE (reference sequence). Trimming at V came to 1 base and at J to 6 bases, leaving 14 bases not matched to a gene. The chain's CDR3 is CASSLPGTGAVGDGYTF. The CDR3 nucleotides are TGTGCCAGCAGCTTGCCCGGGACAGGTGCGGTAGGGGATGGCTACACCTTC.

The V call is TRBV24-1, the J call TRBJ2-5; TRBD1 matches 10 bases. The CDR3 extends over 15 amino acids. The V gene end was trimmed by 0 bases and the J gene end by 7 bases; junction bases not matched to a gene: 4. The germline CDR1 and CDR2 sequences are KGHDR and SFDVKD. The CDR3 DNA reads TGTGCCACCAGTGATTTGGGACAGGGGGTCGGGACCCAGTACTTC. It encodes CATSDLGQGVGTQYF.

This chain connects TRBV5-1 to TRBJ2-1; 8 bases match TRBD2. Germline assignment: CDR1 SGHRS and CDR2 YFSETQ. After removal of 0 bases from V and 8 bases from J, the junction contained 7 bases not matched to a gene. The CDR3 is made up of 15 amino acids. The CDR3 reads CASSLAAGVKDEQFF. CDR3 DNA: TGCGCCAGCAGCTTGGCAGCGGGGGTGAAGGATGAGCAGTTCTTC.

The J gene is TRBJ1-6, the V gene TRBV13, with 8 positions matching TRBD1. After removal of 0 bases from V and 7 bases from J, the junction contained 5 bases not matched to a gene. The CDR3 consists of 16 residues. Germline V CDR1 and CDR2: PRHDT, FYEKMQ (reference sequence). This chain's CDR3 is CASSLGLGQGNSPLHF. CDR3 nucleotide sequence: TGTGCCAGCAGCTTAGGCCTAGGACAGGGAAATTCACCCCTCCACTTT.

The chain joins TRBV2 to TRBJ1-2; 9 bases line up with TRBD1. Germline assignment: CDR1 SNHLY and CDR2 FYNNEI. V dropped 3 bases and J dropped 0; count of bases not matched to a gene: 2. The CDR3 contains 15 residues. CDR3: CASSDRDRANYGYTF. The CDR3 nucleotides read TGTGCCAGCAGTGACCGGGACAGGGCTAACTATGGCTACACCTTC.

V usage is TRBV29-1 and J usage is TRBJ1-2, with D perhaps matching TRBD1 (5 bases). This CDR3 is 16 amino acids long. Trimming stripped 1 base from V and 4 bases from J, with 19 bases between. Germline lookup yields CDR1 SQVTM and CDR2 ANQGSEA. The CDR3 DNA reads TGCAGCGTTGAAGGCCCTGAGGCAGGGTTGATCTATGGCTACACCTTC. Amino acids: CSVEGPEAGLIYGYTF.

This sequence joins TRBV6-1 and TRBJ1-1; tentative D call: TRBD1 (5 bases). V lost 2 bases, J lost 5 bases, and 12 bases lay in between. Germline V gives CDR1 MNHNS, CDR2 SASEGT. This CDR3 region has 14 residues. CDR3 in DNA: TGTGCCAGCAGTGAAAGAGGCAGGGAAACTGAAGCTTTCTTT. Translated: CASSERGRETEAFF.

The chain employs TRBV19 and TRBJ2-7; 7 bases agree with TRBD1. After removal of 8 bases from V and 4 bases from J, the junction contained 8 bases not matched to a gene. The CDR3 covers 13 residues. Germline CDR1 is LNHDA and CDR2 is SQIVND (reference sequence). The CDR3 region has the DNA TGTGCCAGTTCCGATGACAGGGCGTACGAGCAGTACTTC. It is translated as CASSDDRAYEQYF.

This clone turned up a few times. The chain is built from TRBV28 and TRBJ1-5; D call uncertain. The CDR3 covers 12 residues. V lost 2 bases and J 10 bases, leaving 9 bases between the germline ends. Germline V gene data show CDR1 as MDHEN and CDR2 as SYDVKM. Written as DNA, the CDR3 is TGTGCCAGCAGTTTAGCGGGTTATCCCCAGCATTTT. It codes for CASSLAGYPQHF.

The chain links TRBV11-3 to TRBJ1-6, with 10 bases matching TRBD1. Germline V gives CDR1 SGHNT, CDR2 YENEEA. The CDR3 is 16 residues long. Trimming cost V 4 bases and J 8 bases; bases outside gene matches: 8. CDR3 in amino acids: CASSYTSGTGDSPLHF. CDR3 bases: TGTGCCAGCAGCTATACAAGCGGGACAGGGGATTCACCCCTCCACTTT.

The chain is built from TRBV7-9 and TRBJ1-5; no firm D call. V was shortened by 1 base and J by 0 bases, with 4 bases between the two germline ends. The germline CDR1 and CDR2 sequences are SEHNR and FQNEAQ (reference sequence). CDR3 size: 14 residues. In nucleotides, the CDR3 is TGTGCCAGCAGCTTAGATTATAGCAATCAGCCCCAGCATTTT. It specifies CASSLDYSNQPQHF.

This clone was picked up one time. V is TRBV5-6 and J is TRBJ1-5; TRBD1 matches at 8 bases. V shed 2 bases, J shed 6 bases, and the junction held 7 bases outside the gene matches. The CDR3 is made up of 15 amino acids. CDR1 SGHDT and CDR2 YYEEEE come from the germline V gene. CDR3 loop: CASSFRQGAGQPQHF. CDR3 nucleotide sequence: TGTGCCAGCAGCTTTCGTCAGGGGGCAGGTCAGCCCCAGCATTTT.

This sequence joins TRBV15 and TRBJ1-5; 8 bases line up with TRBD1. With V trimmed by 0 bases and J by 5 bases, 9 bases remained unmatched. Germline assignment: CDR1 LNHNV and CDR2 YYDKDF (reference sequence). CDR3 length: 17 amino acids. Written as DNA, the CDR3 is TGTGCCACCAGCAGAGATAAGGGACAGGTTGTTTATCAGCCCCAGCATTTT. Encoded protein: CATSRDKGQVVYQPQHF.

There are a few counts of this clone. The rearrangement joins TRBV28 to TRBJ2-7; 7 bases fit TRBD1. This CDR3 comprises 14 residues. Germline assignment: CDR1 MDHEN and CDR2 SYDVKM. Trimming took 7 bases from V and 1 from J; bases not matched to a gene: 7. CDR3 sequence reads: CASTPRGQSYEQYF. The CDR3 nucleotides read TGTGCCAGCACTCCTCGGGGACAGTCCTACGAGCAGTACTTC.